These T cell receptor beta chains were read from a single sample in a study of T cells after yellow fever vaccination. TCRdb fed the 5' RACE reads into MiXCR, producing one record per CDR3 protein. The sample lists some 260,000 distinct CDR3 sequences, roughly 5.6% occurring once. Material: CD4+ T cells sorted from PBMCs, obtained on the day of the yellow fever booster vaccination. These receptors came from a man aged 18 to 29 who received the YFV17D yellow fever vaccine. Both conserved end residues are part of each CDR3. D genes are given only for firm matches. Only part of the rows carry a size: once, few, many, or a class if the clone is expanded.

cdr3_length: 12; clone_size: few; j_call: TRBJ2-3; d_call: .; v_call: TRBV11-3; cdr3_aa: CASSEGTDTQYF; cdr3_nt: TGTGCCAGCAGTGAGGGCACAGATACGCAGTATTTT
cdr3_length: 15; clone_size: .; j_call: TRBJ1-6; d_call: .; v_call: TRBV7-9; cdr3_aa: CASSQRGGQNSPLHF; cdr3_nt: TGTGCCAGCAGCCAGCGTGGGGGGCAGAATTCACCCCTCCACTTT
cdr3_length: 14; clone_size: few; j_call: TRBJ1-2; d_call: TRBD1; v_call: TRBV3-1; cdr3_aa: CASSQRDRGHGYTF; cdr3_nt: TGTGCCAGCAGCCAACGGGACAGGGGCCATGGCTACACCTTC
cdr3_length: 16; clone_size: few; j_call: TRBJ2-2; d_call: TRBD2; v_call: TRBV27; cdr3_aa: CASSSGLGPNTGELFF; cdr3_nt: TGTGCCAGCAGTTCGGGACTAGGCCCCAACACCGGGGAGCTGTTTTTT
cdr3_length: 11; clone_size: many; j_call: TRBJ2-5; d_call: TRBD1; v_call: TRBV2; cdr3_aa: CASDREETQYF; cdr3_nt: TGTGCCAGCGACAGGGAAGAGACCCAGTACTTC
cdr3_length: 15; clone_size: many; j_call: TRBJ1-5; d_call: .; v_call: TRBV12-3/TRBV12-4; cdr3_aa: CASSLGGPQGQPQHF; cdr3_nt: TGTGCCAGCAGTTTGGGGGGGCCCCAGGGTCAGCCCCAGCATTTT
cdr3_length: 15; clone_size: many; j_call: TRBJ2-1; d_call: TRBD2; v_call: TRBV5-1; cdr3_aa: CASTSSSGGFNEQFF; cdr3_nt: TGCGCCAGCACATCATCTAGCGGGGGCTTTAATGAGCAGTTCTTC
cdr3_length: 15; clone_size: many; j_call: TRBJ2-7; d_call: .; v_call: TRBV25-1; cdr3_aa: CASSELRGRTYEQYF; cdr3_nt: TGTGCCAGCAGTGAATTAAGAGGGCGGACTTACGAGCAGTACTTC
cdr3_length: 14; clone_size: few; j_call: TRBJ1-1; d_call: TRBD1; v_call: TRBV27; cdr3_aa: CASRDYRGATEAFF; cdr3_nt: TGTGCCAGCAGAGACTACAGGGGGGCCACTGAAGCTTTCTTT
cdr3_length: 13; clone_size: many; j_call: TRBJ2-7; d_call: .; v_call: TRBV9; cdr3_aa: CASSVGGSYEQYF; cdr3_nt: TGTGCCAGCAGCGTAGGCGGTTCCTACGAGCAGTACTTC
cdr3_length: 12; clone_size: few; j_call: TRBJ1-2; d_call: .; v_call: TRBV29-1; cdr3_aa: CSVEVVTYGYTF; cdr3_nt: TGCAGCGTCGAAGTGGTTACGTATGGCTACACCTTC
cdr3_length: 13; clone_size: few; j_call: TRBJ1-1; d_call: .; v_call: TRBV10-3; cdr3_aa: CAISEAGGTEAFF; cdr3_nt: TGTGCCATCAGTGAGGCGGGGGGCACTGAAGCTTTCTTT
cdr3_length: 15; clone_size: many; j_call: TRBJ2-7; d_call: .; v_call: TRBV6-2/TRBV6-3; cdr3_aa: CASSYRPQEAYEQYF; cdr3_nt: TGTGCCAGCAGTTACCGACCGCAAGAAGCCTACGAGCAGTACTTC
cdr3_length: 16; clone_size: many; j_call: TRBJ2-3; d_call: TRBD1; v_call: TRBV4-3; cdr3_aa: CASSQEGTGITDTQYF; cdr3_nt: TGCGCCAGCAGCCAAGAAGGGACAGGGATCACAGATACGCAGTATTTT
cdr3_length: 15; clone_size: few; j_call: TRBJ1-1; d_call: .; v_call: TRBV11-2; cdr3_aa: CASSLDRPRGTEAFF; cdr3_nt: TGTGCCAGCAGCTTAGATCGGCCCAGGGGCACTGAAGCTTTCTTT
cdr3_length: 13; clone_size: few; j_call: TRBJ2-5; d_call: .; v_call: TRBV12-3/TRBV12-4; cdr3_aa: CASVGQYQETQYF; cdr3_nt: TGTGCCAGCGTGGGTCAGTATCAAGAGACCCAGTACTTC
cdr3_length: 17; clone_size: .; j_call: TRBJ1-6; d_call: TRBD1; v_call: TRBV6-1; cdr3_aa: CASSERLGTGGNSPLHF; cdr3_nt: TGTGCCAGCAGTGAAAGATTAGGGACAGGGGGCAATTCACCCCTCCACTTT
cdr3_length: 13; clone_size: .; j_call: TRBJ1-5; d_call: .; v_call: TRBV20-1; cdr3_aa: CSAPLGGNQPQHF; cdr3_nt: TGCAGTGCCCCATTGGGAGGGAATCAGCCCCAGCATTTT
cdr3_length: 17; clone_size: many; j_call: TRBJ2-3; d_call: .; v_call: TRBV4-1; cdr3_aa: CASSQDRVTGDTDTQYF; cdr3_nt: TGCGCCAGCAGCCAAGATCGGGTGACAGGCGACACAGATACGCAGTATTTT
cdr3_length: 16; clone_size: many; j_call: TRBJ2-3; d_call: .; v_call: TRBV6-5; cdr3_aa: CASSYFEGSPTDTQYF; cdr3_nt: TGTGCCAGCAGTTATTTTGAGGGCAGCCCTACAGATACGCAGTATTTT
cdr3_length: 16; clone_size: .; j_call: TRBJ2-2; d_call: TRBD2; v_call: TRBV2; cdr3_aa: CASRVPGTINTGELFF; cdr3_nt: TGTGCCAGCAGGGTACCCGGGACTATTAACACCGGGGAGCTGTTTTTT
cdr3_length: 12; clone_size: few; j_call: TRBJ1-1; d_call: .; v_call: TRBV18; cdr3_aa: CASSPRDYEAFF; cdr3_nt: TGTGCCAGCTCACCAAGGGACTACGAGGCTTTCTTT
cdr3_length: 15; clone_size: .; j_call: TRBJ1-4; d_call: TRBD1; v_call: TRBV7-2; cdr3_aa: CASSFRGRNNEKLFF; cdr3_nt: TGTGCCAGCAGCTTCAGGGGGCGGAATAATGAAAAACTGTTTTTT
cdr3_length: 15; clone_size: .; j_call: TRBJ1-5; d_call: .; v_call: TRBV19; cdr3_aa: CASSIGAISNQPQHF; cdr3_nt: TGTGCCAGTAGTATAGGCGCCATTAGCAATCAGCCCCAGCATTTT
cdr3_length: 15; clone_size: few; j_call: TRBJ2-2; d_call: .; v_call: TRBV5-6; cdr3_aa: CASSPRDGTFWELFF; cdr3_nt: TGTGCCAGCAGTCCCCGGGACGGAACGTTTTGGGAGCTGTTTTTT
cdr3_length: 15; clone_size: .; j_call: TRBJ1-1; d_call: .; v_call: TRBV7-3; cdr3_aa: CASSLGGPMNTEAFF; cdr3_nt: TGTGCCAGCAGCTTAGGAGGGCCCATGAACACTGAAGCTTTCTTT
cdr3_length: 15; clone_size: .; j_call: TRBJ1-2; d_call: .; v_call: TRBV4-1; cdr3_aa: CASSQDREVGYGYTF; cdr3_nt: TGCGCCAGCAGCCAAGATCGGGAGGTTGGGTATGGCTACACCTTC
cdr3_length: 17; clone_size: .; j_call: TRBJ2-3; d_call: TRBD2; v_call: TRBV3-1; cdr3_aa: CASSLPSNRGGTDTQYF; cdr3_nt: TGTGCCAGCAGCCTACCGTCGAACCGGGGGGGCACAGATACGCAGTATTTT
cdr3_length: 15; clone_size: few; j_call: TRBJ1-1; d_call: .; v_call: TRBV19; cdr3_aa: CASSPIGGKRTEAFF; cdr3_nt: TGTGCCAGTAGTCCCATTGGGGGTAAAAGGACTGAAGCTTTCTTT
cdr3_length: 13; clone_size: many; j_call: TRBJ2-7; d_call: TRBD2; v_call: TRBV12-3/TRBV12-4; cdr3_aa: CASSFQGLASQYF; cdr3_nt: TGTGCCAGCAGTTTTCAGGGACTAGCGTCGCAGTACTTC
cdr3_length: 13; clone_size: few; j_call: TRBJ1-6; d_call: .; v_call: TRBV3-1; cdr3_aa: CASSLSRDSPLHF; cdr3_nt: TGTGCCAGCAGCCTCAGTCGGGATTCACCCCTCCACTTT
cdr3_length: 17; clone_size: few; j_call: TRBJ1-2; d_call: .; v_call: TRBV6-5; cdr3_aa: CASSTTWGSLPSYGYTF; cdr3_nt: TGTGCCAGCAGTACCACTTGGGGGTCCCTCCCCTCCTATGGCTACACCTTC
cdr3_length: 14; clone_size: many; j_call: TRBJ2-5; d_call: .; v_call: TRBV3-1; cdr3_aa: CASSSTWREETQYF; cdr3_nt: TGTGCCAGCAGCTCCACCTGGAGGGAGGAGACCCAGTACTTC
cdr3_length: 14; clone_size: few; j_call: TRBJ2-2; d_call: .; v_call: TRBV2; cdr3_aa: CASSESVGDRELFF; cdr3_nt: TGTGCCAGCAGTGAATCGGTGGGGGACCGGGAGCTGTTTTTT
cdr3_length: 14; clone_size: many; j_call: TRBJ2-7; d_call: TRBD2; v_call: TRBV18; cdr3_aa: CASSGTSGSYEQYF; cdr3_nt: TGTGCCAGCTCTGGGACTAGCGGCTCCTACGAGCAGTACTTC
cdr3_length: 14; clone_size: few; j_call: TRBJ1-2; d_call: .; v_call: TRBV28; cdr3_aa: CASTIGVLHYGYTF; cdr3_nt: TGTGCCAGCACGATTGGGGTTTTGCACTATGGCTACACCTTC
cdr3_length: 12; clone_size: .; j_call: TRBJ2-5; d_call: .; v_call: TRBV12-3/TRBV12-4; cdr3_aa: CASSFIQETQYF; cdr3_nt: TGTGCCAGCAGCTTCATCCAAGAGACCCAGTACTTC
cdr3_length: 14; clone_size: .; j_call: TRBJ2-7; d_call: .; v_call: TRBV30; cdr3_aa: CAWSSFGRNYEQYF; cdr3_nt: TGTGCCTGGAGCTCTTTCGGCCGTAACTACGAGCAGTACTTC
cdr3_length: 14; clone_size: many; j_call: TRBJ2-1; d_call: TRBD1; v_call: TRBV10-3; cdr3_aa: CAISGTGRNNEQFF; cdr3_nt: TGTGCCATCAGCGGGACAGGGAGAAACAATGAGCAGTTCTTC
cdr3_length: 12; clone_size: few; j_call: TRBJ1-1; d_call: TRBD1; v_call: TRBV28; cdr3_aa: CASSHRDRETFF; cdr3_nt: TGTGCCAGCAGTCACCGGGACAGGGAAACTTTCTTT
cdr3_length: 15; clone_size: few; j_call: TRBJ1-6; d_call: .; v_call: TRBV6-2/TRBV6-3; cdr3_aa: CASSPSGSRSSPLHF; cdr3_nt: TGTGCCAGCAGCCCCTCCGGCAGTAGGAGTTCACCCCTCCACTTT
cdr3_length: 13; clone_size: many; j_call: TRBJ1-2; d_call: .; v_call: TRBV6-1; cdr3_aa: CASSSGQTYGYTF; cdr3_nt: TGTGCCAGCAGTAGCGGACAGACCTATGGCTACACCTTC
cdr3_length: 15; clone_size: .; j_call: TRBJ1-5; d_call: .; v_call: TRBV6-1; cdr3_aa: CASRQIDSLNQPQHF; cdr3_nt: TGTGCCAGCCGGCAAATAGACAGTCTGAATCAGCCCCAGCATTTT
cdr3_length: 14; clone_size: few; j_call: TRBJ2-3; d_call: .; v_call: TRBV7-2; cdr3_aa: CASSRDFSTDTQYF; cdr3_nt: TGTGCCAGCAGCCGGGACTTCAGCACAGATACGCAGTATTTT
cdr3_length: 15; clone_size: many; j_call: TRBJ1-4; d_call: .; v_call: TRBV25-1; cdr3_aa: CASSEYGQGREKLFF; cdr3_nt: TGTGCCAGCAGTGAATATGGGCAGGGACGGGAAAAACTGTTTTTT
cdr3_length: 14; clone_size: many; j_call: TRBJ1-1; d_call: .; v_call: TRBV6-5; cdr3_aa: CASNSGAMNTEAFF; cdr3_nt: TGTGCCAGCAATTCCGGGGCAATGAACACTGAAGCTTTCTTT
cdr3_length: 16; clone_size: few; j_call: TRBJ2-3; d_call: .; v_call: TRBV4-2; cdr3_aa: CASSQAQGGGPDTQYF; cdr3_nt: TGTGCCAGCAGCCAAGCTCAGGGGGGTGGCCCAGATACGCAGTATTTT
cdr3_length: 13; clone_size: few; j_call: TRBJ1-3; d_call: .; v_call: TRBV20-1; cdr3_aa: CSALQGRGNTIYF; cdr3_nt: TGCAGTGCTCTTCAGGGGAGGGGAAACACCATATATTTT
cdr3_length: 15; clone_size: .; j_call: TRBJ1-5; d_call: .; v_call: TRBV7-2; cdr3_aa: CASSPDSSGNQPQHF; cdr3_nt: TGTGCCAGCAGTCCTGACTCATCGGGCAATCAGCCCCAGCATTTT
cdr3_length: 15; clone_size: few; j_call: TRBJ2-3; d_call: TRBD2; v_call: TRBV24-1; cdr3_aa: CATSEGGGGGDTQYF; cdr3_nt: TGTGCCACCAGTGAGGGCGGGGGGGGAGGAGATACGCAGTATTTT
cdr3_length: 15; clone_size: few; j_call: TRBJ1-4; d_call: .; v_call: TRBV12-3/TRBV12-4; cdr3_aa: CASSLHGGATEKLFF; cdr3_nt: TGTGCCAGCAGTTTGCACGGGGGGGCTACAGAAAAACTGTTTTTT
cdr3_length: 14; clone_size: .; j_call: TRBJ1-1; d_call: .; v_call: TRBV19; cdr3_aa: CASSITDRNTEAFF; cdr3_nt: TGTGCCAGTAGTATAACCGACAGAAACACTGAAGCTTTCTTT
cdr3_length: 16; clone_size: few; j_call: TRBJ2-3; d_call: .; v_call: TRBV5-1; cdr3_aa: CASSLLWVRGTDTQYF; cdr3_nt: TGCGCCAGCAGCTTACTGTGGGTCCGAGGAACAGATACGCAGTATTTT
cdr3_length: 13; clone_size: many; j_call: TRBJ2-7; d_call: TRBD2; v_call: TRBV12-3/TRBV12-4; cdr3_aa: CASSTRTSYEQYF; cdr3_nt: TGTGCCAGCAGTACGCGGACTAGTTACGAGCAGTACTTC
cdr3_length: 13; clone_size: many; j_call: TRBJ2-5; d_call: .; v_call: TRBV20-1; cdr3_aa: CSAGRGAPETQYF; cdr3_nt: TGCAGTGCAGGAAGGGGGGCCCCAGAGACCCAGTACTTC
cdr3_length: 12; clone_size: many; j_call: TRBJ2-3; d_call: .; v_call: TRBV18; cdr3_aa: CASSGGALTQYF; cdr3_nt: TGTGCCAGCTCCGGTGGGGCTCTTACGCAGTATTTT
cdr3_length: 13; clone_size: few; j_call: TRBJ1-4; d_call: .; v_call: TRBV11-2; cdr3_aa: CASSPPFIRKLFF; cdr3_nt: TGTGCCAGCAGCCCTCCCTTCATCCGAAAACTGTTTTTT
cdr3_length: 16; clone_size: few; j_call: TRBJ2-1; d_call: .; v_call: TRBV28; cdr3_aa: CASSHGGDPTYNEQFF; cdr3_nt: TGTGCCAGCAGCCATGGTGGGGACCCCACCTACAATGAGCAGTTCTTC
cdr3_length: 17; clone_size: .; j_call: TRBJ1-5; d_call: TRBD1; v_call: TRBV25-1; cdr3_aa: CASTGGPLGQGNQPQHF; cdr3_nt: TGTGCCAGCACCGGGGGGCCCCTCGGACAGGGGAATCAGCCCCAGCATTTT